The sequence of this T cell receptor beta chain was determined in a study of siplizumab effects on memory and regulatory T cells. Sequencing was performed with immunoSEQ multiplex PCR; in TCRdb, only in-frame clones are kept and a portion is missing. Among approximately 97,000 clones, 80% to 95% were seen once, and the ten largest hold about 1.1%. V was trimmed by 7 bases and J by 0 bases, leaving 16 bases between them. Germline CDR1 and CDR2: MGHDK and SYGVNS. This CDR3 region has 17 residues. This chain links TRBV25-1 with TRBJ2-6; D is perhaps TRBD1 (6 bases). Material: CD4+ T cells sorted from blood. The clonotype comes from a human donor in good health. The CDR3 is CASTAGLRGSGANVLTF. CDR3 coding DNA: TGTGCCAGCACAGCCGGTCTCAGGGGCTCTGGGGCCAACGTCCTGACTTTC.